This T cell receptor (beta chain) is drawn from a study of early T cells in non-severe SARS-CoV-2 infection (dated by TCRdb to about 2021). Background for the entire study: Because TCR sequencing was done on bulk RNA from unsorted whole blood, the alpha and beta chains could not be paired.

Library construction relied on 5' RACE. Sequencing was performed on a NextSeq 500. To correct for sequencing error and PCR bias, the TCR library protocol tagged individual cDNA molecules with unique molecular identifiers. Both TCR alpha and beta chains were sequenced, and tight co-correlation was observed between alpha and beta sequence abundances in each sample. The authors' analysis ran thus. V gene, J gene and CDR3 annotation of TCR sequences was performed with Decombinator V4. TCRs were defined as expanded if a significant change between any two time points was detected under a Poisson model with p below 0.0001. Abundances of TCRs were expressed as counts per million after normalisation to the total number of TCRs sequenced in each sample. A search of VDJdb, accessed on 1 November 2021, was run for TCRs annotated to CMV, EBV and SARS-CoV-2, with TCRs annotated for multiple antigens excluded. The public reads were reanalyzed by TCRdb: fastp trimming at Q25, MiXCR alignment, in-frame beta chains only. Entries are consolidated by CDR3 protein sequence, retaining the most common genes and DNA. TCRdb's processing, not the authors', yielded these V and J calls. Counted in this sample were 45,000 to 55,000 distinct CDR3 sequences; roughly 6.2% of them appeared once. Of the sample, 3% to 4.5% falls within the top ten clones.

The investigation overall reported the following: VDJdb matching was skewed toward anti-spike CD8 responses and likely underestimated virus-specific expansions by missing private and CD4 specificities.

In this sample, this clonotype turned up many times. Its target antigen remains unknown. Per-nucleotide qualities are absent, and no much larger clonotype sits a single base away. Set within a cohort of healthcare workers in London, UK, this nested case-control study involved weekly PCR testing of nasopharyngeal swabs along with blood sampling. Between 23 and 31 March 2020, the week of the UK lockdown, healthcare workers were enrolled and then followed up weekly for as long as 16 weeks. Sample: whole blood. The TCR was taken from an adult who was a healthcare worker with PCR-confirmed SARS-CoV-2 infection or an uninfected control (not recorded which).

The DNA sequence reads TGCGCCAGCAGCTTGGAAAGGACAGGGGGCCCTTCAGATACGCAGTATTTT. It translates as CASSLERTGGPSDTQYF. In this chain, TRBV5-1 is recombined with TRBJ2-3; 11 bases in the middle match TRBD1. The CDR3 goes from the cysteine to the phenylalanine over 17 residues. CDR3 DNA is the only sequence kept; it has 51 bases, read in frame from the first base. CDR1 SGHRS and CDR2 YFSETQ were looked up in the germline V gene. At the junction V is shortened by 0 bases and J by 4 bases; bases outside the gene matches: 7.